This TCR beta chain was captured by sequencing in a study of CD8 T cells in Susac syndrome. The CDR3 is 14 residues long. CDR1 is MRHNA and CDR2 is SNTAGT in the germline V gene. The V gene lost 6 bases and the J gene lost 9 bases, with 15 bases spanning the gap. Reverse transcription of roughly 0.5 to 1 ug RNA used random hexamers. MiXCR was run by TCRdb on the immunoSEQ multiplex PCR reads, yielding one entry per CDR3 protein. The sample holds under 250,000 distinct CDR3 sequences; about 94% are singletons and the top ten take 0.15% to 0.2%. The sequencing sample was made of CD4+ T cells from PBMCs. The chain employs TRBV6-4 and TRBJ1-6, with a possible D match to TRBD1 (6 bases). The receptor's source is a human donor with Susac syndrome. The CDR3 sequence is CASSPGGHRSPLHF. In DNA, the CDR3 is TGTGCCAGCAGCCCCGGGGGCCACCGTTCACCCCTCCACTTT.